Shown below are 27 T cell receptor beta chains from a single sample sequenced in a study of T cells in Graves' hyperthyroidism and ophthalmopathy. It was RNA transcripts that yielded the amplified TCR beta CDR3 regions. The TCR CDR3 first-round RT-PCR relied on the HTBI primer set. One entry per CDR3 protein results from TCRdb running MiXCR on the multiplex PCR reads. This sample yields 550,000 to 850,000 distinct CDR3 sequences, of which approximately 18% are seen a single time; about a sixth belongs to the top ten. Sequencing input: blood. All receptors come from a woman aged 50 to 60 with Graves' hyperthyroidism that later progressed to Graves' ophthalmopathy.

Many counts were recorded for this clonotype. The rearrangement links TRBV11-2 to TRBJ1-2, with TRBD1 matching over 7 bases. The germline V gene has CDR1 SGHAT and CDR2 FQNNGV. This CDR3 region has 14 residues. The J segment lost 2 bases and the V segment lost 5 bases, leaving 5 bases of the junction unmatched. CDR3 sequence reads: CASSKGQSNYGYTF. In nucleotides, the CDR3 is TGTGCCAGCAGCAAGGGACAGTCGAACTATGGCTACACCTTC.

V is TRBV6-1 and J is TRBJ1-2; D not certain. Germline V gives CDR1 MNHNS, CDR2 SASEGT. The CDR3 runs to 16 residues. V was pared by 1 base and J by 2 bases, with 14 bases between. CDR3 coding DNA: TGTGCCAGCAGTGAAGGGTTATGGGCCATCAACTATGGCTACACCTTC. Amino acids: CASSEGLWAINYGYTF.

This clonotype was seen many times. V usage is TRBV12-3 or TRBV12-4 and J usage is TRBJ1-2; 8 bases agree with TRBD1. With 5 bases clipped from V and 2 bases from J, the junction kept 7 bases outside the gene matches. The CDR3 consists of 15 residues. CDR3 sequence reads: CASSPGQGWNYGYTF. The CDR3 region has the DNA TGTGCCAGCAGTCCCGGACAGGGATGGAACTATGGCTACACCTTC.

The sample holds a few counts of this clonotype. The rearrangement joins TRBV5-4 to TRBJ2-1; D is undetermined. V gave up 2 bases and J gave up 9 bases, with 12 bases separating them. The CDR3 has 13 residues. Per the germline V gene, CDR1 is SGHNT and CDR2 is YYREEE (reference sequence). As DNA, the CDR3 is TGTGCCAGCAGCTTTGGTGGGGTTACTGAGCAGTTCTTC. Its translation: CASSFGGVTEQFF. The variable domain in full, with the rest retrieved from reference TRBV5-4 and TRBJ2-1, is ETGVTQSPTHLIKTRGQQVTLRCSSQSGHNTVSWYQQALGQGPQFIFQYYREEENGRGNFPPRFSGLQFPNYSSELNVNALELDDSALYLCASSFGGVTEQFFGPGTRLTVL.

This clonotype was seen ten or more times. As DNA, the CDR3 is TGTGCCAGCAGCCAAGAGGTCCGGACAGGGGCTGAAGCTTTCTTT. Encoded protein: CASSQEVRTGAEAFF. This chain connects TRBV3-1 to TRBJ1-1; 9 positions match TRBD1. Germline trimming cut 0 bases from V and 6 bases from J; bases unmatched to any gene: 5. CDR3 length: 15 residues. Germline CDR1 LGHDT, CDR2 YNNKEL (reference sequence).

This clonotype has ten or more counts. The chain uses TRBV7-3 and TRBJ1-4; D gene uncertain. Per germline, CDR1 SGHTA and CDR2 FQGTGA. The length of the CDR3 is 13 residues. V was shortened by 4 bases and J by 3 bases, with 6 bases between the two germline ends. The CDR3 loop is CASSYGPNEKLFF. The CDR3 nucleotides read TGTGCCAGCAGCTATGGACCTAATGAAAAACTGTTTTTT.

The chain carries TRBV7-3 and TRBJ2-5, with a possible D match to TRBD2 (6 bases). The V gene lost 7 bases and the J gene lost 9 bases, with 15 bases spanning the gap. The CDR3 totals 12 residues. CDR1 is SGHTA, CDR2 FQGTGA, per germline. CDR3 amino acids: CASNAGTGAQYF. In DNA form, the CDR3 reads TGTGCCAGCAACGCAGGGACGGGGGCCCAGTACTTC.

This clonotype showed up many times. The chain combines TRBV7-8 with TRBJ2-5, with TRBD1 identical over 9 bases. This CDR3 contains 19 residues. Germline CDR1 SGHVS, CDR2 FQNEAQ. V lost 3 bases and J lost 1; bases outside the gene matches: 15. The CDR3 DNA reads as TGTGCCAGCAGCTTTCGTAGGACAGGGGAGGGGGGGTCCCAAGAGACCCAGTACTTC. Translated: CASSFRRTGEGGSQETQYF.

This clonotype appeared many times. V gene TRBV20-1 combines with J gene TRBJ2-7; 8 bases line up with TRBD2. Germline V gives CDR1 DFQATT, CDR2 SNEGSKA (reference sequence). The CDR3 consists of 12 residues. V lost 2 bases and J lost 5; bases outside the gene matches: 2. CDR3 in amino acids: CSARSGSHEQYF. CDR3 DNA sequence: TGCAGTGCTAGAAGCGGGAGTCACGAGCAGTACTTC.

This clonotype was recorded many times. The V gene is TRBV2, the J gene TRBJ2-5, with D unresolved. Trimming stripped 2 bases from V and 5 bases from J, with 6 bases between. CDR3 length: 12 amino acids. CDR1 and CDR2 (germline): SNHLY, FYNNEI. In nucleotides, the CDR3 is TGTGCCAGCAGTGAAATTGGGGAGACCCAGTACTTC. Its protein is CASSEIGETQYF.

The sample holds a few counts of this clonotype. This chain connects TRBV6-1 to TRBJ2-7, with D possibly matching TRBD1 (8 bases). V lost 6 bases to trimming and J lost 6 bases, with 21 bases between them. CDR3 length: 15 amino acids. Per the germline V gene, CDR1 is MNHNS and CDR2 is SASEGT. CDR3 loop: CASRTPTGEGREQYF. The CDR3, as DNA: TGTGCCAGCAGGACACCGACAGGGGAGGGACGCGAGCAGTACTTC.

In its sample, this clonotype was seen many times. This chain joins TRBV3-1 and TRBJ2-5; possible D gene TRBD2, 5 bases. The CDR3 consists of 14 residues. Trimming removed 3 bases from V and 5 bases from J, with 13 bases in between. Germline-derived CDR1 and CDR2 are LGHDT and YNNKEL (reference sequence). CDR3 DNA: TGTGCCAGCAGCCATCCCTGGGAGACGGAGACCCAGTACTTC. This gives the protein CASSHPWETETQYF.

J is TRBJ2-2 and V is TRBV20-1, with D possibly being TRBD2 (6 bases). Germline V lookup: CDR1 DFQATT, CDR2 SNEGSKA (reference sequence). The V end lost 2 bases, the J end lost 6 bases, and 10 bases lay between the germline ends. This CDR3 spans 13 amino acids. CDR3 residues: CSARRGISGELFF. CDR3 nucleotide sequence: TGCAGTGCTAGACGGGGGATTTCCGGGGAGCTGTTTTTT.

This clonotype was detected many times. The rearrangement joins TRBV7-6 to TRBJ2-5; D is unresolved. The CDR3 consists of 15 residues. The germline V gene has CDR1 SGHVS and CDR2 FNYEAQ. V was pared by 5 bases and J by 2 bases, with 15 bases between. Here the CDR3 DNA reads TGTGCCAGCAGCCAAACCGTGGGTCCTCAAGAGACCCAGTACTTC. This encodes CASSQTVGPQETQYF.

Only a few counts were recorded for this clonotype. The chain employs TRBV18 and TRBJ2-3, with 9 bases identical to TRBD1. This CDR3 contains 15 residues. Germline V gene lookup returns CDR1 KGHSH and CDR2 LQKENI. The V and J ends lost 4 bases and 4 bases, in that order; junction bases with no gene match: 6. As DNA, the CDR3 is TGTGCCAGCTCACAGGGACAGGGAACCTCAGATACGCAGTATTTT. This gives the protein CASSQGQGTSDTQYF.

The chain has TRBV7-8 and TRBJ2-3, with 11 nucleotides matching TRBD2. Germline lookup yields CDR1 SGHVS and CDR2 FQNEAQ. CDR3 length: 16 residues. J lost 5 bases, V lost 6 bases, and 10 bases had no gene match. CDR3 loop: CASSSPGSGGEDTQYF. CDR3 sequence (DNA): TGTGCCAGCAGTTCCCCAGGTAGCGGGGGGGAAGATACGCAGTATTTT.

This clonotype appeared a few times. This chain joins TRBV9 and TRBJ1-4; 9 bases align to TRBD1. V lost 3 bases, J lost 7 bases, and 7 bases stayed unmatched. The CDR3 sequence is 15 residues long. Germline V lookup: CDR1 SGDLS, CDR2 YYNGEE. The CDR3 DNA sequence: TGTGCCAGCAGCGCCGCGACAGGGGGTGTTGAAAAACTGTTTTTT. It specifies CASSAATGGVEKLFF. The full variable domain, with the rest looked up from reference TRBV9 and TRBJ1-4, is DSGVTQTPKHLITATGQRVTLRCSPRSGDLSVYWYQQSLDQGLQFLIQYYNGEERAKGNILERFSAQQFPDLHSELNLSSLELGDSALYFCASSAATGGVEKLFFGSGTQLSVL.

The genes are TRBV2 and TRBJ2-2, with D perhaps matching TRBD2 (5 bases). Trimming took off 3 bases at V and 5 bases at J, with 13 bases between the two ends. The CDR3 runs to 15 residues. Germline CDR1 SNHLY, CDR2 FYNNEI. The CDR3 bases are TGTGCCAGCAGTGAGAGGGTAGGGTTTACCGGGGAGCTGTTTTTT. Translating gives CASSERVGFTGELFF.

The rearrangement uses TRBV28 and TRBJ1-2; D is unresolved. The germline V and J ends were trimmed by 3 bases and 8 bases, with 7 bases remaining between them. The germline CDR1 and CDR2 sequences are MDHEN and SYDVKM. The CDR3 is 11 amino acids. Here the CDR3 reads CASSFLEGYTF. Here the CDR3 DNA reads TGTGCCAGCAGTTTCCTTGAGGGCTACACCTTC.

In its sample, this clonotype was seen many times. This chain joins TRBV18 and TRBJ1-1, with TRBD1 identical over 7 bases. There are 14 residues in the CDR3. The V segment lost 0 bases and the J segment 5 bases; nucleotides outside the gene matches: 3. CDR1 is KGHSH and CDR2 is LQKENI in the germline V gene. CDR3 coding DNA: TGTGCCAGCTCACCACCGCGGGACAGTACTGAAGCTTTCTTT. Translating it yields CASSPPRDSTEAFF.

This clonotype was seen more than once but under ten times. The chain has TRBV7-9 and TRBJ2-7; the D gene could be TRBD1 or TRBD2 (5 bases each). Germline lookup yields CDR1 SEHNR and CDR2 FQNEAQ (reference sequence). The V gene lost 3 bases and the J gene lost 7 bases, with 10 bases spanning the gap. The CDR3 spans 12 residues. This chain's CDR3 is CASSFGTGEQYF. The CDR3 nucleotides read TGTGCCAGCAGCTTCGGGACGGGGGAGCAGTACTTC.

This clonotype came up many times. An end of the junction differs from the germline gene, which may be a read error. The genes are TRBV5-1 and TRBJ1-1; D is possibly TRBD1 (6 bases). There are 13 residues in the CDR3. CDR1 is SGHRS, CDR2 YFSETQ, per germline. The CDR3 loop reads CASSLGGDTEAFF. The CDR3 DNA is TGTGCCAGCAGCTTAGGGGGAGACACTGAAGCTTTCTTT.

The J gene is TRBJ2-1, the V gene TRBV20-1, with 8 bases lining up with TRBD2. The V gene's germline CDR1 is DFQATT and CDR2 SNEGSKA (reference sequence). The CDR3 has 14 amino acids. The trim removed 1 base at V and 4 bases at J, leaving 3 bases unmatched. The CDR3 region has the DNA TGCAGTGCTAGAGGGCGGGGGGATTACAATGAGCAGTTCTTC. Translation gives CSARGRGDYNEQFF.

This clonotype showed up many times. The V call is TRBV6-1, the J call TRBJ2-1; D tentatively reads TRBD1 or TRBD2 (5 bases each). V was trimmed by 2 bases and J by 6 bases, leaving 11 bases between them. CDR1 is MNHNS, CDR2 SASEGT, per germline. The CDR3 sequence is 14 residues long. CDR3 bases: TGTGCCAGCAGTGAATTTGCTGGGGGCAATGAGCAGTTCTTC. Residues: CASSEFAGGNEQFF.

This rearrangement joins TRBV12-3 or TRBV12-4 to TRBJ2-1, with D unclear. V shed 8 bases and J shed 8 bases, with 10 bases lying between them. This CDR3 contains 11 residues. The CDR3 is CASASGDEQFF. Written as DNA, the CDR3 is TGTGCCAGCGCTAGTGGGGATGAGCAGTTCTTC.

Turning to this clonotype: This may come from a read error, since a much larger clone is one base off. The rearrangement joins TRBV3-1 to TRBJ1-1; 7 bases fit TRBD1. Germline values: CDR1 LGHDT, CDR2 YNNKEL (reference sequence). The CDR3 spans 14 residues. The CDR3 loop reads CASSRGTENTEALF. CDR3 nucleotides: TGTGCCAGCAGCCGGGGGACAGAGAACACTGAAGCTCTCTTT.

This clonotype showed up many times. V gene TRBV13 combines with J gene TRBJ2-2; D unresolved. The CDR3 consists of 14 residues. Germline CDR1 reads PRHDT; CDR2 reads FYEKMQ (reference sequence). V lost 5 bases and J lost 5, with 12 bases in between. The CDR3 sequence: CASSPTRQTGELFF. CDR3 DNA sequence: TGTGCCAGCAGCCCAACCAGGCAGACCGGGGAGCTGTTTTTT.